This T cell receptor beta chain was identified during a study of blood T cell repertoires in COVID-19. Enrollees, about 18 to 89 years old, lived in approximately 25 US areas. Cohort assignment relied on participant-reported clinical history. Recovered Cohort 3 donors showed two negative PCRs, clearance, or symptom resolution. As processed by the authors: Amplification from reference gene primers served as the basis for estimated nucleated cell counts. Sequencing was performed with immunoSEQ multiplex PCR; in TCRdb, only in-frame clones are kept and a portion is missing. That table is the source of V, J and clone size, and D and trimming were worked out from the DNA. The sample gives approximately 280,000 clones, 89% of which show up once; approximately 1.8% is in the top ten. Trimming left V 5 bases short and J 15 bases short, with 23 bases between. Germline V gene lookup returns CDR1 MDHEN and CDR2 SYDVKM. The CDR3 covers 15 residues.

This chain links TRBV28 with TRBJ1-6; weak D call: TRBD1 (6 bases). The receptor's source is a woman in her sixties or seventies who had recovered from COVID-19. What was sequenced was PBMCs or T cells enriched from blood (not recorded which). This CDR3 reads CASSQQGSSWWVLHF. CDR3 nucleotides: TGTGCCAGCAGTCAGCAGGGGTCTTCGTGGTGGGTCCTCCACTTT.